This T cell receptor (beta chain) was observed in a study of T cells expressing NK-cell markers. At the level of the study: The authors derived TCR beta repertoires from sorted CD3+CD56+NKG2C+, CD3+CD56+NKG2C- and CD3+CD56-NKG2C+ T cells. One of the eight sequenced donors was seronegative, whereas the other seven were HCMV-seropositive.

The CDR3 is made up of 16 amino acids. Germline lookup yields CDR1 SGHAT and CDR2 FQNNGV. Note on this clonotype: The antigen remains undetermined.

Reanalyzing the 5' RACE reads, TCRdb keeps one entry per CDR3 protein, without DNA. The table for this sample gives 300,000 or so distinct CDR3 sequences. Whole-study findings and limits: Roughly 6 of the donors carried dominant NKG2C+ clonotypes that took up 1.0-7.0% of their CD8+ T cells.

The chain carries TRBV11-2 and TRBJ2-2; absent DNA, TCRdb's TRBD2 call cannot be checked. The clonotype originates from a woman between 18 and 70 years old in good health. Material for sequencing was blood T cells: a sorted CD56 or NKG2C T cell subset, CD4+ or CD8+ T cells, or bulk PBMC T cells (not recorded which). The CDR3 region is CASSSGLAGGTGELFF.